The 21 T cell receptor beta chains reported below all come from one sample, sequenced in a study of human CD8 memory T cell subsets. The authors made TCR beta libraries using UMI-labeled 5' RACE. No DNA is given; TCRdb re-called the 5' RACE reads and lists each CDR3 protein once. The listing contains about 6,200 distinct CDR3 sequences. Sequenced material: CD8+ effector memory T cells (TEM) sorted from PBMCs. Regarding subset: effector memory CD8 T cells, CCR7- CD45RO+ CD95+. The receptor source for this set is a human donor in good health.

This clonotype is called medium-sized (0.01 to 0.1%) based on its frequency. The CDR3 here is CASSLGSYEQYF. The chain links TRBV12-3 or TRBV12-4 to TRBJ2-7. The CDR3 totals 12 residues.

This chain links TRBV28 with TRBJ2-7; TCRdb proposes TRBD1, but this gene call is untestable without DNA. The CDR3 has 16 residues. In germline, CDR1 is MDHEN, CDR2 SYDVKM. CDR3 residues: CASLPSFRDSRHEQYF.

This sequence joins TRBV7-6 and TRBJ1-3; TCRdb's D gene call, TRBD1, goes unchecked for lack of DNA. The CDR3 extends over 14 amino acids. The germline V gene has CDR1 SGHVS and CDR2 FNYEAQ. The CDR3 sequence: CASSSGQTGNTIYF.

The CDR3 reads CASSLNNRAGGDDTEAFF. The J gene is TRBJ1-1, the V gene TRBV7-8; absent DNA, TCRdb's TRBD1 call cannot be checked. Germline CDR1 reads SGHVS; CDR2 reads FQNEAQ. The CDR3 spans 18 residues.

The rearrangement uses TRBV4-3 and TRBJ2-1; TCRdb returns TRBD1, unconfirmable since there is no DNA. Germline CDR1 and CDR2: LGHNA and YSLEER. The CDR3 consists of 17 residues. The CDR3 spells CASSQDQANPGGDEQFF.

The CDR3 sequence is CASSLSDGGTEAFF. The genes are TRBV27 and TRBJ1-1; the TCRdb call, TRBD1, lacks DNA for checking. The V gene's germline CDR1 is MNHEY and CDR2 SMNVEV (reference sequence). There are 14 residues in the CDR3.

CDR3 region: CATSTRTGTNEKLFF. This chain connects TRBV15 to TRBJ1-4; TCRdb gives TRBD1 as the D gene, but with no DNA this cannot be confirmed. CDR3 length equals 15 residues. Germline V gives CDR1 LNHNV, CDR2 YYDKDF (reference sequence).

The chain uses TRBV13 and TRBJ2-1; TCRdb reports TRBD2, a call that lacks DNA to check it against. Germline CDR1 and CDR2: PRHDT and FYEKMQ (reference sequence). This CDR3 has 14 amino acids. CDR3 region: CASSLLAGGPEQFF.

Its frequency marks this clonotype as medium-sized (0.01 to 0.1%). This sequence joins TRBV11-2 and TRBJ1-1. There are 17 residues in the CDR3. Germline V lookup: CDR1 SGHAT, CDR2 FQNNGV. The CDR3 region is CASSLTQREGVNTEAFF.

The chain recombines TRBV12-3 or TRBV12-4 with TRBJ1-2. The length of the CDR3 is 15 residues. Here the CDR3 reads CASSKEDGRNYGYTF.

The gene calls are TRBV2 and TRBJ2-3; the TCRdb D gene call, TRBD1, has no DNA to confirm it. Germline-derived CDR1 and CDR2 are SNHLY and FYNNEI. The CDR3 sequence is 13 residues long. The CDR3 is CANRQADTDTQYF.

The CDR3 spells CASSMNQFPYEQYF. This chain uses TRBV19 with TRBJ2-7. The CDR3 spans 14 residues. Germline V gene lookup returns CDR1 LNHDA and CDR2 SQIVND (reference sequence).

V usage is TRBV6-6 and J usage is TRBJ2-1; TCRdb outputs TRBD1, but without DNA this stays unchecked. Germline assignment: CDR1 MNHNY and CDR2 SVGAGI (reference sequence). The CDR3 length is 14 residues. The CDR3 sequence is CASSYRGPYNEQFF.

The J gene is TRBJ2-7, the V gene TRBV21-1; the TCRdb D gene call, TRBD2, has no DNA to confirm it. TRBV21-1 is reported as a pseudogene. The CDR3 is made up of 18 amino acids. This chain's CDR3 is CASSNRGFEGRHSYEQYF.

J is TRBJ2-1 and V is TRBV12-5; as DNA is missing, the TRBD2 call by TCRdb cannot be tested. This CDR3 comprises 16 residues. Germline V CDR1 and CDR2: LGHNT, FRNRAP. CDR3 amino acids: CASGLAVLAGVCEQFF.

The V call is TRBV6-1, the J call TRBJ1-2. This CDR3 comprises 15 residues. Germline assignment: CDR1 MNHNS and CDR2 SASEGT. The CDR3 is CASSQAPQVNYGYTF.

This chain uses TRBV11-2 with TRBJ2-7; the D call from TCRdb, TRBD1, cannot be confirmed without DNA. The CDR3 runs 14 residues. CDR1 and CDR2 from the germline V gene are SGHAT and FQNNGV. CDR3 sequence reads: CASSQGTGVDEQYF.

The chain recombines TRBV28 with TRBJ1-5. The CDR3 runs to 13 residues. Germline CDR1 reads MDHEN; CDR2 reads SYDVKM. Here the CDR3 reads CASSLGSNQPQHF. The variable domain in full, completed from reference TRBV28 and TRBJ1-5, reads DVKVTQSSRYLVKRTGEKVFLECVQDMDHENMFWYRQDPGLGLRLIYFSYDVKMKEKGDIPEGYSVSREKKERFSLILESASTNQTSMYLCASSLGSNQPQHFGDGTRLSIL.

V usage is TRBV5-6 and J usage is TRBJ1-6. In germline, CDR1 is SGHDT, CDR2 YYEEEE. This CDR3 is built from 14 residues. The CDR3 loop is CASSLDGGNSPLHF.

CDR3 amino acids: CASSYDLRGYEQYF. This chain connects TRBV7-2 to TRBJ2-7. The CDR3 extends over 14 amino acids. Per germline, CDR1 SGHTA and CDR2 FQGNSA.

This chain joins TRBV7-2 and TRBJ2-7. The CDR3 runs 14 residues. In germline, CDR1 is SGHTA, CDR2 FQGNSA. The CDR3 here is CASSLDRLLYEQYF.